This record looks at one T cell receptor beta chain sequence and its context. This record comes from a study of blood T cell repertoires in COVID-19. The overall study: The United States, Italy and Spain were the sources of the acute and convalescent COVID-19 samples. PBMCs, B-cell-depleted T cells, or T cells were the source of the cDNA or gDNA that made up the material.

Authors' data handling: Estimation of nucleated cell counts relied on the amplification of reference gene primers. TCRdb's table, derived via immunoSEQ multiplex PCR, lists solely in-frame clones and lacks some. Clonal size and the V and J genes are those of that table, whereas D and trimming came from the DNA. Here the sample spans roughly 180,000 clones, around 85% being singletons. Germline assignment: CDR1 SEHNR and CDR2 FQNEAQ (reference sequence). This CDR3 spans 17 amino acids. The junction had 9 bases not matched to a gene; V was cut back by 5 bases and J by 0 bases. Sequenced: peripheral blood. The origin of this receptor is a man in his 70s with active or convalescent COVID-19. The V call is TRBV7-9, the J call TRBJ1-3, with 8 bases fitting TRBD1. CDR3 sequence (DNA): TGTGCCAGCAGCGGGACAGGCGCCTTACTCTCTGGAAACACCATATATTTT. It translates to CASSGTGALLSGNTIYF.